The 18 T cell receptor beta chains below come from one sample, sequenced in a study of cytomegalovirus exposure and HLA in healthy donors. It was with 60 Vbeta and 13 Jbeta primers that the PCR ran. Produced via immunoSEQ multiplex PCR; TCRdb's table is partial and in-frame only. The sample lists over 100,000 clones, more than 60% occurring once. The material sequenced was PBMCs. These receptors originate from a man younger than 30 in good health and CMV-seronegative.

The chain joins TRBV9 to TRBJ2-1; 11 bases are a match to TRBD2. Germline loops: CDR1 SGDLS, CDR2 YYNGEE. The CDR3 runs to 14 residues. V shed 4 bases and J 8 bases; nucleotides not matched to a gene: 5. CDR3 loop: CASSLVAGGDEQFF. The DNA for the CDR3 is TGTGCCAGCAGCTTAGTAGCGGGGGGGGATGAGCAGTTCTTC.

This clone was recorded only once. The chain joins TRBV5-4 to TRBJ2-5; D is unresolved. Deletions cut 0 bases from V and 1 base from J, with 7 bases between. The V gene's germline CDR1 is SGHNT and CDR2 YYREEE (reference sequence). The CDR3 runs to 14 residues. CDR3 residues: CASSLGQAQETQYF. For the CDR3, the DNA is TGTGCCAGCAGCTTGGGACAAGCCCAAGAGACCCAGTACTTC. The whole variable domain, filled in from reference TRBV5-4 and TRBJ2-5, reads ETGVTQSPTHLIKTRGQQVTLRCSSQSGHNTVSWYQQALGQGPQFIFQYYREEENGRGNFPPRFSGLQFPNYSSELNVNALELDDSALYLCASSLGQAQETQYFGPGTRLLVL.

CDR3 sequence: CASSFEWQAYGYTF. The CDR3 DNA sequence: TGTGCCAGCAGCTTTGAGTGGCAGGCCTATGGCTACACCTTC. J is TRBJ1-2 and V is TRBV7-2; no reliable D call. CDR3 length: 14 amino acids. The V end was cut by 3 bases, the J end by 4 bases, with 12 bases between. Germline V gives CDR1 SGHTA, CDR2 FQGNSA. Looking up the rest from reference TRBV7-2 and TRBJ1-2 gives the full variable domain: GAGVSQSPSNKVTEKGKDVELRCDPISGHTALYWYRQSLGQGLEFLIYFQGNSAPDKSGLPSDRFSAERTGGSVSTLTIQRTQQEDSAVYLCASSFEWQAYGYTFGSGTRLTVV.

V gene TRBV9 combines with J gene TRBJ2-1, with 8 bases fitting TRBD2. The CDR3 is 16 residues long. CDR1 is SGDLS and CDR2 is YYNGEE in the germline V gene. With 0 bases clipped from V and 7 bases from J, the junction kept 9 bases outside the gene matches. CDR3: CASSVGPSGGENEQFF. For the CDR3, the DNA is TGTGCCAGCAGCGTAGGGCCCAGCGGGGGAGAAAATGAGCAGTTCTTC.

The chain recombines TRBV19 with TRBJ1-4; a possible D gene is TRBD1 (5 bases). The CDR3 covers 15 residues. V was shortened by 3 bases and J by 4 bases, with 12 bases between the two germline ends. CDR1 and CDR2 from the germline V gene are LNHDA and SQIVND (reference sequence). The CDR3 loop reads CASSIRMGLNEKLFF. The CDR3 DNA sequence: TGTGCCAGTAGTATTCGGATGGGACTTAATGAAAAACTGTTTTTT.

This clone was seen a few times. This CDR3 reads CASSDSGQGADTQYF. The CDR3 bases are TGTGCCAGCAGTGACTCGGGACAGGGGGCAGATACGCAGTATTTT. This chain links TRBV6-4 with TRBJ2-3; 11 bases are a match to TRBD1. The CDR3 is 15 amino acids. Germline-derived CDR1 and CDR2 are MRHNA and SNTAGT. J gave up 4 bases and V 0 bases, and 0 bases lay outside the gene matches.

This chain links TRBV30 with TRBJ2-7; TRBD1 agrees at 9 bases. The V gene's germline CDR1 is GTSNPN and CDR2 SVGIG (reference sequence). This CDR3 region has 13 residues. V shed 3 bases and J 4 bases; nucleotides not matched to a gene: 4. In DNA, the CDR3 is TGTGCCTGGAGGGGGACAGGGATTTACGAGCAGTACTTC. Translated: CAWRGTGIYEQYF.

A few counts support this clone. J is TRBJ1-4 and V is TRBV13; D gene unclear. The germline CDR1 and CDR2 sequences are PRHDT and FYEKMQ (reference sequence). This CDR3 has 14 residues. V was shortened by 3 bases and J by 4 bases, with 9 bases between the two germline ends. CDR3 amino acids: CASSLRSNNEKLFF. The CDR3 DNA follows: TGTGCCAGCAGCTTGAGAAGCAATAATGAAAAACTGTTTTTT. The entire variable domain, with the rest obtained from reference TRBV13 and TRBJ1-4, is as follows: AAGVIQSPRHLIKEKRETATLKCYPIPRHDTVYWYQQGPGQDPQFLISFYEKMQSDKGSIPDRFSAQQFSDYHSELNMSSLELGDSALYFCASSLRSNNEKLFFGSGTQLSVL.

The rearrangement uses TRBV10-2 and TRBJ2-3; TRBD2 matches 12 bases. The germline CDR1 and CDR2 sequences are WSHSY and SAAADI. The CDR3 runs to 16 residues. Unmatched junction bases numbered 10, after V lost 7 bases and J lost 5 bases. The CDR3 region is CASTPTSGGRGDTQYF. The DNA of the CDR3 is TGCGCCAGCACTCCGACTAGCGGGGGCCGAGGAGATACGCAGTATTTT.

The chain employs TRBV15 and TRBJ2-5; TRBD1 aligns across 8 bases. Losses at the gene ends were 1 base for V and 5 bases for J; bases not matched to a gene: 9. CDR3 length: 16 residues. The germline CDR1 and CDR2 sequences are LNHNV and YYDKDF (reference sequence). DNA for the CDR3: TGTGCCACCAGCAGAGGGACAGGGTTACTGGGGGAGACCCAGTACTTC. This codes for CATSRGTGLLGETQYF. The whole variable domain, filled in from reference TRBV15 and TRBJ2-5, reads DAMVIQNPRYQVTQFGKPVTLSCSQTLNHNVMYWYQQKSSQAPKLLFHYYDKDFNNEADTPDNFQSRRPNTSFCFLDIRSPGLGDTAMYLCATSRGTGLLGETQYFGPGTRLLVL.

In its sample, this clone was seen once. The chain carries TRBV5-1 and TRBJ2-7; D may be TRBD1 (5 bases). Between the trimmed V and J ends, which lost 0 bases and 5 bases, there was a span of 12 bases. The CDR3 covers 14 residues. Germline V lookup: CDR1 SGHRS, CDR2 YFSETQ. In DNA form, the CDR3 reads TGCGCCAGCAGCTTGGTTCAGGGTTTGGACGAGCAGTACTTC. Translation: CASSLVQGLDEQYF. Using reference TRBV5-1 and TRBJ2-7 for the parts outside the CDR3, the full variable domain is KAGVTQTPRYLIKTRGQQVTLSCSPISGHRSVSWYQQTPGQGLQFLFEYFSETQRNKGNFPGRFSGRQFSNSRSEMNVSTLELGDSALYLCASSLVQGLDEQYFGPGTRLTVT.

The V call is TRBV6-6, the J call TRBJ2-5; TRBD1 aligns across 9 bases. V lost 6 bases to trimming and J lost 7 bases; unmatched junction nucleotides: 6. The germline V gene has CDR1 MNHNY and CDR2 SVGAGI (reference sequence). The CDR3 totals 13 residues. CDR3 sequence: CASRIQGAGTQYF. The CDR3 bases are TGTGCCAGCAGGATACAGGGGGCAGGGACCCAGTACTTC.

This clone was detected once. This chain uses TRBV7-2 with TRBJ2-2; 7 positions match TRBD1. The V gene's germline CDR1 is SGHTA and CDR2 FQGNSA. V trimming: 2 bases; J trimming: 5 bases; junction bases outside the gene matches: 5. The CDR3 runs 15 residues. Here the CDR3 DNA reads TGTGCCAGCAGCTTAACGCCAGGGGGAACCGGGGAGCTGTTTTTT. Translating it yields CASSLTPGGTGELFF.

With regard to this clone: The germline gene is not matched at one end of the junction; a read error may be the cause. The CDR3 coding sequence is TGCGCCAGCTGCCAAGATCCCAACTCGCATGAAGCCGGGGAGCTGTTTTTT. Translation: CASCQDPNSHEAGELFF. This rearrangement joins TRBV4-1 to TRBJ2-2, with unresolved D. Germline V gives CDR1 MGHRA, CDR2 YSYEKL. CDR3 length equals 17 residues.

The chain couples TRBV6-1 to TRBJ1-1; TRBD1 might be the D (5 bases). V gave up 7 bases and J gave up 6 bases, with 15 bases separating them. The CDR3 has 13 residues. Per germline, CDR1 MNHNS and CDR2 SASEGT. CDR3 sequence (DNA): TGTGCCAGCACCCGGGTTAGGGGCCCTGAAGCTTTCTTT. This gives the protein CASTRVRGPEAFF.

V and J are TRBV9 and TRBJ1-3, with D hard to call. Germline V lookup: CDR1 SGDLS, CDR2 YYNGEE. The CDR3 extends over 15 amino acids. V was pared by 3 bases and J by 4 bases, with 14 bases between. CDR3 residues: CASSGRGSSGNTIYF. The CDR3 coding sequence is TGTGCCAGCAGCGGAAGAGGATCTTCGGGAAACACCATATATTTT.

This CDR3 is CASSPPRKYEQYF. CDR3 in DNA: TGTGCCAGCTCACCACCGAGAAAATACGAGCAGTACTTC. V is TRBV18 and J is TRBJ2-7; D not certain. Germline V gene sequence: CDR1 KGHSH, CDR2 LQKENI. V lost 0 bases to trimming and J lost 4 bases, with 7 bases between them. The CDR3 runs 13 residues.

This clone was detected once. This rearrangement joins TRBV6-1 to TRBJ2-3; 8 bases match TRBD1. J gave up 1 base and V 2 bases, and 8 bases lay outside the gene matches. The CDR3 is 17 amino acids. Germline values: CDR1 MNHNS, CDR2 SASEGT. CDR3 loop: CASSEYRGVRGTDTQYF. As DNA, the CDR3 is TGTGCCAGCAGTGAATACAGGGGGGTGCGGGGCACAGATACGCAGTATTTT.